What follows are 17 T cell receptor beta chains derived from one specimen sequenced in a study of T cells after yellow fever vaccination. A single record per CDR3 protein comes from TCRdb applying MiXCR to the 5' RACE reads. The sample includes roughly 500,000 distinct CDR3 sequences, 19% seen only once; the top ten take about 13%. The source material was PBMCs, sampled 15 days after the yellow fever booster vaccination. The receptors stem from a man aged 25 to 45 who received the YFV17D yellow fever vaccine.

The CDR3 nucleotides are TGTGCCAGCAGTGATTGGCTAGCGGGAGCAGATACGCAGTATTTT. This sequence encodes CASSDWLAGADTQYF. The genes are TRBV2 and TRBJ2-3; 10 bases agree with TRBD2. V was clipped by 3 bases and J by 4 bases; unmatched bases: 4. This CDR3 contains 15 residues. The germline V gene encodes CDR1 SNHLY and CDR2 FYNNEI.

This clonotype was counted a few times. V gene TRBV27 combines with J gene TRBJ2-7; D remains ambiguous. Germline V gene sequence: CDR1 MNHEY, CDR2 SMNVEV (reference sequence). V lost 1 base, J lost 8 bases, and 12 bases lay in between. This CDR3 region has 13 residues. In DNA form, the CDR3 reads TGTGCCAGCAGTTTATTCGCAGGTTCTAAGCAGTACTTC. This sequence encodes CASSLFAGSKQYF.

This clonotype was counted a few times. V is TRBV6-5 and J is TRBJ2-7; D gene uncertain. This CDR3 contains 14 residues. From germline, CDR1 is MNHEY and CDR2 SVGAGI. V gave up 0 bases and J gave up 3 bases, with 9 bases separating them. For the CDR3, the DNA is TGTGCCAGCAGTTACTCGAATAGAGGCTACGAGCAGTACTTC. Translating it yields CASSYSNRGYEQYF.

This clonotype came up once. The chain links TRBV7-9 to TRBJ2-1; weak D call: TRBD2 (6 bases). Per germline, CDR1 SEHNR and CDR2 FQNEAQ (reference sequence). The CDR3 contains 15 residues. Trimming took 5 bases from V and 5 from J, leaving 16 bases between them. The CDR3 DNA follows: TGTGCCAGCAGCCCCGGTTCGGGAGCGGACAATGAGCAGTTCTTC. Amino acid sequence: CASSPGSGADNEQFF. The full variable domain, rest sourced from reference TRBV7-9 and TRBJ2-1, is DTGVSQNPRHKITKRGQNVTFRCDPISEHNRLYWYRQTLGQGPEFLTYFQNEAQLEKSRLLSDRFSAERPKGSFSTLEIQRTEQGDSAMYLCASSPGSGADNEQFFGPGTRLTVL.

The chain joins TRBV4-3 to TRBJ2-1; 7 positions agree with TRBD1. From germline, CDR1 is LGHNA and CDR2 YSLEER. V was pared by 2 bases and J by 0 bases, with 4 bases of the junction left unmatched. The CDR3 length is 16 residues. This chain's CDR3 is CASSQSTGVSYNEQFF. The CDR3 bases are TGCGCCAGCAGCCAATCAACAGGGGTCTCCTACAATGAGCAGTTCTTC.

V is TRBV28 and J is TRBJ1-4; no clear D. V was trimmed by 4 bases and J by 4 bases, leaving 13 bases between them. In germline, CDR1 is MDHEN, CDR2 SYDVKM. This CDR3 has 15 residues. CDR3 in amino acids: CASSSSTPVNEKLFF. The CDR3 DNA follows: TGTGCCAGCAGTTCCTCGACCCCAGTTAATGAAAAACTGTTTTTT.

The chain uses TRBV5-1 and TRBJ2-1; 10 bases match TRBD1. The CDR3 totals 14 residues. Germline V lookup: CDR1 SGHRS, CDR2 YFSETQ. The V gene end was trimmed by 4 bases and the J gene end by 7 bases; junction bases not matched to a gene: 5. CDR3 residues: CASSDRQGANEQFF. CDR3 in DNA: TGCGCCAGCAGCGATAGACAGGGGGCAAATGAGCAGTTCTTC.

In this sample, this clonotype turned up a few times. Written as DNA, the CDR3 is TGTGCCAGCTCAGCGGACGGTGAGCAGTTCTTC. Amino acids: CASSADGEQFF. J is TRBJ2-1 and V is TRBV18; no clear D. The germline V gene has CDR1 KGHSH and CDR2 LQKENI. Trimming shortened V by 5 bases and J by 9 bases, and 8 bases separated the two germline ends. This CDR3 contains 11 residues.

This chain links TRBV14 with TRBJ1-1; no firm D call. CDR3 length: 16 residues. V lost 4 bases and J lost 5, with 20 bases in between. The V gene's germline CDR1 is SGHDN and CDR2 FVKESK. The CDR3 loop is CASSRDPSAGRTEAFF. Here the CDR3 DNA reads TGTGCCAGCAGCCGAGATCCTTCCGCGGGTAGGACTGAAGCTTTCTTT. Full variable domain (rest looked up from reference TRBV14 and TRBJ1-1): EAGVTQFPSHSVIEKGQTVTLRCDPISGHDNLYWYRRVMGKEIKFLLHFVKESKQDESGMPNNRFLAERTGGTYSTLKVQPAELEDSGVYFCASSRDPSAGRTEAFFGQGTRLTVV.

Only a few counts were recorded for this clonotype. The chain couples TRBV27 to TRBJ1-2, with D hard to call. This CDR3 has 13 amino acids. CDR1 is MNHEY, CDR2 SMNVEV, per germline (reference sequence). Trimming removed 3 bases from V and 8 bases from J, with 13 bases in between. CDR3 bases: TGTGCCAGCAGTTTCTCGGGCTTTGGCGGCTACACCTTC. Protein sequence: CASSFSGFGGYTF.

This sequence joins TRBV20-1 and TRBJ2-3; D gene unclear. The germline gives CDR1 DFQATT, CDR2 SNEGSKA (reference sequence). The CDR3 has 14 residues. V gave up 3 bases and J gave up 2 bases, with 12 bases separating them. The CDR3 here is CSARAVLDTDTQYF. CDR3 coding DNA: TGCAGTGCTAGGGCGGTTCTTGACACAGATACGCAGTATTTT.

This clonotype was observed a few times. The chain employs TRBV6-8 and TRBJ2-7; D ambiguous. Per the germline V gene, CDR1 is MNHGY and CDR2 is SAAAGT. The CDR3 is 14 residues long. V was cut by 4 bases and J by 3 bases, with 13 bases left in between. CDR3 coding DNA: TGTGCCAGCAGTTTAGGTGGGGAAATCTACGAGCAGTACTTC. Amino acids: CASSLGGEIYEQYF.

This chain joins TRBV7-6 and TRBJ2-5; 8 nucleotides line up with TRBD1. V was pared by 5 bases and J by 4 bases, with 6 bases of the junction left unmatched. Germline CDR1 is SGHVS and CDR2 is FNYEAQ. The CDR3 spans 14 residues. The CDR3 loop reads CASSTDRGVETQYF. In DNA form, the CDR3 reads TGTGCCAGCAGCACCGACAGGGGAGTAGAGACCCAGTACTTC.

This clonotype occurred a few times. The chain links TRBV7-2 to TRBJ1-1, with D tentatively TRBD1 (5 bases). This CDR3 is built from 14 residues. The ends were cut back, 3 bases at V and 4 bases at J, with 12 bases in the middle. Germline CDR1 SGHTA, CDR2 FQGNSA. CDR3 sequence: CASSFQGDGTEAFF. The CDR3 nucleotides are TGTGCCAGCAGCTTTCAAGGGGATGGCACTGAAGCTTTCTTT.

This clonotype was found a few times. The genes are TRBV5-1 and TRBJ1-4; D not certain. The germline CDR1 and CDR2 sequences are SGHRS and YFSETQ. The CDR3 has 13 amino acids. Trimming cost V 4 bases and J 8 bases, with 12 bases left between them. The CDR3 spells CASSRAQGEKLFF. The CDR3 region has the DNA TGCGCCAGCAGCCGGGCCCAAGGAGAAAAACTGTTTTTT. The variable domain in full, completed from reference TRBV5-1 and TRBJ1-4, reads KAGVTQTPRYLIKTRGQQVTLSCSPISGHRSVSWYQQTPGQGLQFLFEYFSETQRNKGNFPGRFSGRQFSNSRSEMNVSTLELGDSALYLCASSRAQGEKLFFGSGTQLSVL.

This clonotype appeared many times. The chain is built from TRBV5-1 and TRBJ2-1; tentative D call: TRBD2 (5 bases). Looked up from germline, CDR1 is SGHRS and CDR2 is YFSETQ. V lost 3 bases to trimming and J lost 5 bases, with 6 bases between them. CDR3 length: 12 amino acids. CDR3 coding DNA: TGCGCCAGCAGCTCGAGGGACAATGAGCAGTTCTTC. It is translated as CASSSRDNEQFF.

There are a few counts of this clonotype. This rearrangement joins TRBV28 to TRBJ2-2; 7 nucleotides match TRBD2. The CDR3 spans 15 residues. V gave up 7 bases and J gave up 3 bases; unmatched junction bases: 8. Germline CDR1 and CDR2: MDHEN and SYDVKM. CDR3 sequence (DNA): TGTGCCAGCACTTGGGGCGGGAGTCACACCGGGGAGCTGTTTTTT. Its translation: CASTWGGSHTGELFF.